This record looks at one TCR beta chain sequence and its context. RNA amounts of about 0.5 to 1 ug underwent reverse transcription with random hexamers. TCRdb re-called the immunoSEQ multiplex PCR reads through MiXCR, storing one row per CDR3 protein. The repertoire has around 190,000 distinct CDR3 sequences, 94% of them found once; the top ten carry 0.095% to 0.13%. The CDR3 runs to 15 residues. Trimming removed 5 bases from V and 2 bases from J; junction bases left unmatched: 7. Germline V gene sequence: CDR1 MNHEY, CDR2 SVGEGT. The entry originates in a study of CD8 T cells in Susac syndrome. Blood CD8+ and CD4+ T cells underwent high-throughput TCR beta sequencing. Through negative isolation, CD4+ and CD8+ T cells were obtained, while TEMRA cells were enriched using FACS.

What was sequenced was CD4+ T cells from PBMCs. V is TRBV6-2 or TRBV6-3 and J is TRBJ2-3, with TRBD1 matching over 7 bases. The clonotype originates from a human donor with Susac syndrome. The CDR3 DNA reads TGTGCCAGCAGTGCCCGGGACAGACACACAGATACGCAGTATTTT. It encodes CASSARDRHTDTQYF.